Listed here are 32 T cell receptor beta chains from one sample, sequenced in a study of shared clonotypes between healthy human individuals. Naive CD8 cells, CD45RO-negative and positively selected for CCR7, excluded terminally differentiated effector memory CD45RA+ cells. Only in-frame clones appear in the TCRdb table, and some are missing; sequencing was by immunoSEQ multiplex PCR. The sample has approximately 1.9 million clones; around 93% are singletons. The material sequenced was naive CD8+ T cells from PBMCs. These receptors were taken from a man aged 18 to 29 in good health. Some clones in this sample may be carry-over from other donors' samples.

The chain uses TRBV10-2 and TRBJ2-3; TRBD2 matches at 9 bases. Trimming at V came to 6 bases and at J to 0 bases, leaving 1 base not matched to a gene. CDR1 WSHSY and CDR2 SAAADI come from the germline V gene. This CDR3 comprises 14 residues. CDR3 sequence: CASRGLASTDTQYF. For the CDR3, the DNA is TGCGCCAGCAGGGGACTAGCTAGCACAGATACGCAGTATTTT.

V usage is TRBV27 and J usage is TRBJ2-3; 11 bases agree with TRBD2. The CDR3 length is 18 residues. V lost 4 bases, J lost 4 bases, and 13 bases stayed unmatched. CDR1 is MNHEY and CDR2 is SMNVEV in the germline V gene (reference sequence). The CDR3 sequence: CASSSLTSGRLGPDTQYF. The CDR3 nucleotides are TGTGCCAGCAGTTCCCTTACTAGCGGGAGATTGGGGCCAGATACGCAGTATTTT.

V and J are TRBV4-3 and TRBJ2-7; perhaps TRBD2 as D (6 bases). V was clipped by 0 bases and J by 9 bases, with 27 bases between them. Germline values: CDR1 LGHNA, CDR2 YSLEER. The CDR3 covers 18 residues. The CDR3 sequence is CASSQEVRGLPEEKGQYF. CDR3 in DNA: TGCGCCAGCAGCCAAGAAGTGAGGGGACTCCCTGAGGAGAAAGGGCAGTACTTC.

The J gene is TRBJ1-2, the V gene TRBV27; 9 nucleotides align to TRBD1. Germline V lookup: CDR1 MNHEY, CDR2 SMNVEV (reference sequence). V shed 6 bases, J shed 2 bases, and the junction held 4 bases outside the gene matches. CDR3 length equals 14 residues. For the CDR3, the DNA is TGTGCCAGCAGACGGACAGGGGAGAACTATGGCTACACCTTC. Protein product: CASRRTGENYGYTF.

The genes are TRBV5-5 and TRBJ1-1; D call uncertain. The germline V gene has CDR1 SGHKS and CDR2 YYEKEE (reference sequence). Trimming shortened V by 7 bases and J by 2 bases, and 9 bases separated the two germline ends. The CDR3 spans 12 residues. CDR3 residues: CASSNSNTEAFF. The CDR3 DNA follows: TGTGCCAGCTCGAACTCTAACACTGAAGCTTTCTTT.

The gene calls are TRBV9 and TRBJ1-1, with D uncertain. Between the trimmed V and J ends, which lost 1 base and 3 bases, there was a span of 10 bases. In germline, CDR1 is SGDLS, CDR2 YYNGEE. This CDR3 is built from 14 residues. CDR3 amino acids: CASSVFPMDTEAFF. CDR3 nucleotides: TGTGCCAGCAGCGTATTCCCGATGGACACTGAAGCTTTCTTT.

The V and J genes are TRBV11-2 and TRBJ1-1; D unresolved. There are 16 residues in the CDR3. The V and J ends lost 1 base and 3 bases respectively, with 15 bases between them. Germline CDR1 SGHAT, CDR2 FQNNGV. The CDR3 reads CASSLGVVYRDTEAFF. CDR3 DNA: TGTGCCAGCAGCTTAGGGGTAGTATATAGAGACACTGAAGCTTTCTTT.

The chain has TRBV27 and TRBJ1-1; a weak D match, TRBD1 (6 bases). Trimming removed 2 bases at V and 2 bases at J, with 12 bases between. The V gene's germline CDR1 is MNHEY and CDR2 SMNVEV (reference sequence). The CDR3 sequence is 15 residues long. The CDR3 sequence: CASSLMGGSNTEAFF. CDR3 bases: TGTGCCAGCAGTTTAATGGGGGGCAGTAACACTGAAGCTTTCTTT.

As concerns this clone: Other DNA variants within this sample encode the same CDR3. This chain uses TRBV9 with TRBJ2-6, with a tentative D call TRBD2 (5 bases). Germline lookup yields CDR1 SGDLS and CDR2 YYNGEE. Trimming removed 7 bases at V and 0 bases at J, with 5 bases between. CDR3 length: 13 residues. The CDR3 protein is CASRGSGANVLTF. As DNA, the CDR3 is TGTGCCAGCCGGGGCTCTGGGGCCAACGTCCTGACTTTC.

V is TRBV11-2 and J is TRBJ2-5; 10 positions match TRBD2. The CDR3 is 17 amino acids. Losses at the gene ends were 2 bases for V and 5 bases for J; bases not matched to a gene: 11. Germline values: CDR1 SGHAT, CDR2 FQNNGV. For the CDR3, the DNA is TGTGCCAGCAGCTTAAAACTAGCGGGACTGATTGGGGAGACCCAGTACTTC. This encodes CASSLKLAGLIGETQYF.

The chain couples TRBV29-1 to TRBJ2-7; a weak D match, TRBD2 (6 bases). CDR3 length: 18 residues. Germline V gives CDR1 SQVTM, CDR2 ANQGSEA. With 0 bases removed from V and 5 bases from J, the gap between germline ends came to 26 bases. CDR3 sequence (DNA): TGCAGCGTTGAAGAGGCACTAGTCAGCGGCAGGCGGGACCACGAGCAGTACTTC. Residues: CSVEEALVSGRRDHEQYF.

This chain uses TRBV5-1 with TRBJ2-5; 9 nucleotides agree with TRBD2. Germline V gene lookup returns CDR1 SGHRS and CDR2 YFSETQ. V shed 3 bases, J shed 3 bases, and the junction held 12 bases outside the gene matches. This CDR3 spans 17 amino acids. The CDR3 sequence: CASSWDLAGMGKETQYF. The CDR3 DNA sequence: TGCGCCAGCAGCTGGGATCTAGCGGGGATGGGGAAAGAGACCCAGTACTTC.

The chain links TRBV7-6 to TRBJ2-5; D possibly uses TRBD1 or TRBD2 (5 bases each). The V gene's germline CDR1 is SGHVS and CDR2 FNYEAQ. CDR3 length equals 15 residues. The V end lost 5 bases, the J end lost 2 bases, and 15 bases lay between the germline ends. The CDR3 is CASSRRGGRQETQYF. The CDR3 bases are TGTGCCAGCAGCCGCCGGGGCGGGCGTCAAGAGACCCAGTACTTC.

This sequence joins TRBV5-1 and TRBJ2-7; the D gene is possibly TRBD1 (6 bases). The CDR3 contains 15 residues. V shed 2 bases and J shed 4 bases, with 16 bases lying between them. CDR1 and CDR2 from the germline V gene are SGHRS and YFSETQ. As DNA, the CDR3 is TGCGCCAGCAGCTTTAGGACAGCGTATGGGTACGAGCAGTACTTC. Its protein is CASSFRTAYGYEQYF.

The V call is TRBV28, the J call TRBJ1-2, with D possibly being TRBD1 (6 bases). The length of the CDR3 is 15 residues. Trimming took off 6 bases at V and 8 bases at J, with 22 bases between the two ends. The germline V gene has CDR1 MDHEN and CDR2 SYDVKM. The CDR3 DNA reads TGTGCCAGCAGCCCAACAACAACAGGGCTTGTGGGCTACACCTTC. Protein: CASSPTTTGLVGYTF.

J is TRBJ1-2 and V is TRBV27; perhaps TRBD1 as D (5 bases). Between the trimmed V and J ends, which lost 6 bases and 4 bases, there was a span of 12 bases. This CDR3 region has 13 residues. Germline CDR1 is MNHEY and CDR2 is SMNVEV (reference sequence). CDR3 nucleotide sequence: TGTGCCAGCAGAGAGCGGGGGGGCTATGGCTACACCTTC. Amino acids: CASRERGGYGYTF.

The V call is TRBV7-9, the J call TRBJ2-7; D is ambiguous. CDR3 length: 14 amino acids. Germline lookup yields CDR1 SEHNR and CDR2 FQNEAQ (reference sequence). Trimming removed 4 bases at V and 1 base at J, with 11 bases between. CDR3 nucleotides: TGTGCCAGCAGCTACCCCCCCTGGTCCTACGAGCAGTACTTC. Protein sequence: CASSYPPWSYEQYF. Together with reference TRBV7-9 and TRBJ2-7, the CDR3 gives the full variable domain: DTGVSQNPRHKITKRGQNVTFRCDPISEHNRLYWYRQTLGQGPEFLTYFQNEAQLEKSRLLSDRFSAERPKGSFSTLEIQRTEQGDSAMYLCASSYPPWSYEQYFGPGTRLTVT.

The chain has TRBV25-1 and TRBJ2-1, with 7 bases matching TRBD1. The CDR3 runs to 12 residues. The germline CDR1 and CDR2 sequences are MGHDK and SYGVNS. Unmatched junction bases numbered 16, after V lost 11 bases and J lost 15 bases. CDR3 sequence: CAHTSTGVDWFF. The CDR3 nucleotides read TGTGCCCACACCTCCACAGGGGTGGATTGGTTCTTC.

This rearrangement joins TRBV13 to TRBJ2-7; 11 nucleotides match TRBD1. After removal of 4 bases from V and 2 bases from J, the junction contained 13 bases not matched to a gene. The CDR3 is made up of 18 amino acids. Per germline, CDR1 PRHDT and CDR2 FYEKMQ (reference sequence). The CDR3: CASSSIINRDRGTYEQYF. For the CDR3, the DNA is TGTGCCAGCAGCTCAATAATTAACCGGGACAGGGGGACCTACGAGCAGTACTTC. Combining the CDR3 with reference TRBV13 and TRBJ2-7 gives the whole variable domain AAGVIQSPRHLIKEKRETATLKCYPIPRHDTVYWYQQGPGQDPQFLISFYEKMQSDKGSIPDRFSAQQFSDYHSELNMSSLELGDSALYFCASSSIINRDRGTYEQYFGPGTRLTVT.

The chain joins TRBV11-1 to TRBJ1-2; 12 bases agree with TRBD1. CDR3 length equals 16 residues. Germline V CDR1 and CDR2: SGHAT, FQDESV (reference sequence). Trimming took 0 bases from V and 6 from J; bases not matched to a gene: 5. CDR3 sequence reads: CASSLAGTGGANGYTF. The CDR3 DNA reads as TGTGCCAGCAGCTTAGCCGGGACAGGGGGCGCCAATGGCTACACCTTC.

Comments on this clone: Other DNA sequences from this sample encode an identical CDR3 as well. The V and J genes are TRBV27 and TRBJ2-5; D is perhaps TRBD2 (6 bases). V lost 2 bases and J lost 4, with 11 bases in between. The CDR3 has 14 amino acids. Germline V lookup: CDR1 MNHEY, CDR2 SMNVEV (reference sequence). This chain's CDR3 is CASSLGQGGETQYF. CDR3 coding DNA: TGTGCCAGCAGTTTAGGCCAGGGAGGAGAGACCCAGTACTTC.

The J gene is TRBJ1-3, the V gene TRBV5-4; 9 bases agree with TRBD1. Looked up from germline, CDR1 is SGHNT and CDR2 is YYREEE (reference sequence). J was trimmed by 4 bases and V by 4 bases; bases with no gene match: 6. CDR3 size: 15 residues. The CDR3 DNA follows: TGTGCCAGCAGCCCAAACAGGGGGCTGGGAAACACCATATATTTT. It encodes CASSPNRGLGNTIYF.

On this clone itself: The sample has other DNA sequences that encode this CDR3 too. CDR3 in DNA: TGTGCCACCAGCAGGGTCCGGGGGAGCACAGATACGCAGTATTTT. Translated: CATSRVRGSTDTQYF. The rearrangement links TRBV15 to TRBJ2-3; D may be TRBD2 (6 bases). The CDR3 spans 15 residues. Per germline, CDR1 LNHNV and CDR2 YYDKDF (reference sequence). The V gene lost 3 bases and the J gene lost 0 bases, with 10 bases spanning the gap.

J is TRBJ2-2 and V is TRBV14; tentatively, D is TRBD2 (5 bases). The germline V gene has CDR1 SGHDN and CDR2 FVKESK. CDR3 size: 16 residues. V was cut by 0 bases and J by 7 bases, with 15 bases left in between. As DNA, the CDR3 is TGTGCCAGCAGCCAAGACGTAGGTGGAGGTGGCGGGGAGCTGTTTTTT. Translated, it gives CASSQDVGGGGGELFF.

Here the CDR3 DNA reads TGTGCCAGCAGCTTGCGTGGGGGCCTAGCCCCCCTCTATGGCTACACCTTC. Residues: CASSLRGGLAPLYGYTF. This chain joins TRBV5-6 and TRBJ1-2; D is possibly TRBD1 (6 bases). This CDR3 is built from 17 residues. Trimming removed 1 base at V and 4 bases at J, with 20 bases between. CDR1 and CDR2 (germline): SGHDT, YYEEEE.

The rearrangement uses TRBV10-3 and TRBJ1-2; D not resolved. This CDR3 spans 13 amino acids. CDR1 and CDR2 (germline): ENHRY, SYGVKD. Deletions cut 1 base from V and 8 bases from J, with 11 bases between. Here the CDR3 reads CAISEYTPEGYTF. CDR3 sequence (DNA): TGTGCCATCAGTGAGTATACTCCAGAAGGCTACACCTTC.

This chain uses TRBV28 with TRBJ2-1, with D unresolved. With 4 bases removed from V and 7 bases from J, the gap between germline ends came to 8 bases. CDR3 length: 12 amino acids. Germline V gene sequence: CDR1 MDHEN, CDR2 SYDVKM. CDR3 sequence: CASSSLWNEQFF. As DNA, the CDR3 is TGTGCCAGCAGTTCCCTTTGGAATGAGCAGTTCTTC.

This sequence joins TRBV5-1 and TRBJ1-1; D is possibly TRBD1 (6 bases). This CDR3 spans 16 amino acids. The V end was cut by 4 bases, the J end by 1 base, with 17 bases between. Germline CDR1 reads SGHRS; CDR2 reads YFSETQ. CDR3 coding DNA: TGCGCCAGCAGCCCACTTAGGGGGGCGGAGAACACTGAAGCTTTCTTT. Amino acids: CASSPLRGAENTEAFF.

Concerning this clone: The same CDR3 can be traced to other DNA sequences in this sample. The CDR3 nucleotides are TGTGCCAGCAGTTTGGGCGACGAGCAGTACTTC. Its protein product is CASSLGDEQYF. The chain employs TRBV27 and TRBJ2-7, with D unclear. With 3 bases removed from V and 5 bases from J, the gap between germline ends came to 5 bases. The germline gives CDR1 MNHEY, CDR2 SMNVEV (reference sequence). The CDR3 sequence is 11 residues long.

This chain's CDR3 is CASSVGPSSSGNTIYF. The CDR3, as DNA: TGTGCCAGCAGCGTAGGACCCTCCAGCTCTGGAAACACCATATATTTT. The V and J genes are TRBV9 and TRBJ1-3; no definite D call. Trimming took off 0 bases at V and 0 bases at J, with 10 bases between the two ends. The CDR3 loop spans 16 amino acids. CDR1 is SGDLS, CDR2 YYNGEE, per germline.

This chain connects TRBV28 to TRBJ2-4, with 7 positions matching TRBD1. CDR1 MDHEN and CDR2 SYDVKM come from the germline V gene. V gave up 4 bases and J gave up 6 bases; unmatched junction bases: 12. The CDR3 is 16 residues long. The CDR3 spells CASSSPGQQWGNIQYF. The CDR3 DNA follows: TGTGCCAGCAGTTCACCGGGACAGCAGTGGGGAAACATTCAGTACTTC.

Points on this clone: This specimen includes other DNA sequences encoding the same CDR3. The chain links TRBV15 to TRBJ2-1; D might be TRBD1 or TRBD2, each matching 6 bases. The CDR3 totals 10 residues. CDR1 is LNHNV and CDR2 is YYDKDF in the germline V gene (reference sequence). Trimming cost V 9 bases and J 8 bases, with 8 bases left between them. CDR3 bases: TGTGCCACGGGGGGCGATGAGCAGTTCTTC. Translated: CATGGDEQFF.